The sequence of this T cell receptor beta chain was determined in a study of cytotoxic CD8 clonotypes in ibrutinib-treated CLL. Findings of the study overall: Under treatment, the uncommon public clonotypes either contracted or remained stable. Clonality was higher at baseline than in age-matched healthy donors and tracked circulating CD8+ T-cell counts.

V lost 6 bases and J 10 bases, leaving 10 bases between the germline ends. The CDR3 is 11 residues long. Germline-derived CDR1 and CDR2 are MNHEY and SVGAGI. Target depth was 1 in 200,000 to 1 in 1 million T cells, about 10x per clonotype. TCRdb's table, derived via immunoSEQ multiplex PCR, lists solely in-frame clones and lacks some. The table records roughly 40,000 clones, nearly 70% of them present only once. From cryopreserved PBMCs came roughly 2 micrograms of genomic DNA used for TCR beta libraries. Points on this clone: The antigen is undetermined.

V gene TRBV6-5 combines with J gene TRBJ2-1; weak D call: TRBD1 (6 bases). Sequences were derived from PBMCs, sampled after 12 months of ibrutinib treatment. The receptor comes from a human donor with chronic lymphocytic leukemia. The CDR3 loop reads CASSYQGEQFF. CDR3 DNA: TGTGCCAGCAGCTATCAGGGGGAGCAGTTCTTC.